These 24 T cell receptor beta chains were all obtained from the same sample, sequenced in a study of CD8 T cells in ankylosing spondylitis. MiXCR, run by TCRdb on the 5' RACE reads, gives a single entry per CDR3 protein. The table lists fewer than 200,000 distinct CDR3 sequences, approximately 9.9% of them singletons. What was sequenced was blood, either unsorted or a sorted T cell fraction (not recorded which). The receptors here all came from a female donor with ankylosing spondylitis or in good health (not recorded which).

V and J are TRBV28 and TRBJ1-5; TRBD1 might be the D (6 bases). Germline CDR1 is MDHEN and CDR2 is SYDVKM. V was cut by 4 bases and J by 5 bases, with 9 bases left in between. The length of the CDR3 is 13 residues. This chain's CDR3 is CASSYRGDQPQHF. Written as DNA, the CDR3 is TGTGCCAGCAGTTATAGGGGGGATCAGCCCCAGCATTTT.

This clonotype occurred a few times. This chain joins TRBV7-9 and TRBJ1-1; a weak D match, TRBD1 (6 bases). Germline V gives CDR1 SEHNR, CDR2 FQNEAQ (reference sequence). The CDR3 is 14 residues long. Trimming shortened V by 5 bases and J by 7 bases, and 17 bases separated the two germline ends. CDR3 in DNA: TGTGCCAGCAGCCCCGGCGGGGGCTCGAGTGAAGCTTTCTTT. Translated, it gives CASSPGGGSSEAFF.

This chain uses TRBV28 with TRBJ2-2; no firm D call. The CDR3 contains 14 residues. The V end lost 6 bases, the J end lost 6 bases, and 14 bases lay between the germline ends. In germline, CDR1 is MDHEN, CDR2 SYDVKM. The CDR3 DNA follows: TGTGCCAGCAGGGGCGCAGTGGTAGCCGGGGAGCTGTTTTTT. This sequence encodes CASRGAVVAGELFF.

This clonotype was counted between two and nine times. The chain links TRBV29-1 to TRBJ2-5; possibly TRBD2 for D (6 bases). The CDR3 runs 11 residues. In germline, CDR1 is SQVTM, CDR2 ANQGSEA. Trimming cost V 6 bases and J 7 bases, with 12 bases left between them. The CDR3 DNA follows: TGCAGCGTCCGGCAGGGAGGGACCCAGTACTTC. Protein product: CSVRQGGTQYF.

The rearrangement joins TRBV5-6 to TRBJ1-1; 8 nucleotides align to TRBD1. The CDR3 is 14 residues long. From germline, CDR1 is SGHDT and CDR2 YYEEEE. The J segment lost 5 bases and the V segment lost 3 bases, leaving 6 bases of the junction unmatched. CDR3 sequence: CASSYPTGGTEAFF. DNA of the CDR3: TGTGCCAGCAGCTACCCTACAGGGGGGACTGAAGCTTTCTTT.

This clonotype was counted between two and nine times. The CDR3 spells CASSHTGTTEAFF. DNA of the CDR3: TGTGCCAGCAGCCATACAGGGACCACTGAAGCTTTCTTT. This rearrangement joins TRBV7-9 to TRBJ1-1, with a weak D call TRBD1 (6 bases). V was pared by 5 bases and J by 4 bases, with 11 bases between. This CDR3 is built from 13 residues. CDR1 and CDR2 (germline): SEHNR, FQNEAQ (reference sequence). Complete variable domain (other parts from reference TRBV7-9 and TRBJ1-1): DTGVSQNPRHKITKRGQNVTFRCDPISEHNRLYWYRQTLGQGPEFLTYFQNEAQLEKSRLLSDRFSAERPKGSFSTLEIQRTEQGDSAMYLCASSHTGTTEAFFGQGTRLTVV.

The V gene is TRBV30, the J gene TRBJ2-1, with 10 bases matching TRBD2. The germline V gene has CDR1 GTSNPN and CDR2 SVGIG (reference sequence). V lost 8 bases to trimming and J lost 9 bases; unmatched junction nucleotides: 4. The CDR3 length is 11 residues. CDR3 region: CAGTSVVEQFF. The DNA for the CDR3 is TGTGCCGGGACTAGCGTGGTTGAGCAGTTCTTC.

This clonotype was seen at least ten times. This chain uses TRBV4-3 with TRBJ2-7; possibly TRBD2 for D (6 bases). Per germline, CDR1 LGHNA and CDR2 YSLEER. There are 18 residues in the CDR3. Trimming cost V 0 bases and J 3 bases, with 21 bases left between them. The CDR3 nucleotides read TGCGCCAGCAGCCAAGAGGGAGCCGGGACTCCTCTCCTCTACGAGCAGTACTTC. Protein: CASSQEGAGTPLLYEQYF.

This clonotype has just one count. One junction end does not reproduce the germline sequence, and a read error may be involved. V usage is TRBV20-1 and J usage is TRBJ2-1; 10 nucleotides agree with TRBD2. This CDR3 is built from 15 residues. Looked up from germline, CDR1 is DFQATT and CDR2 is SNEGSKA (reference sequence). CDR3 nucleotide sequence: TGCGGTGCTAGGAAAGCGGGAGGGGTGTACAATGAGCAGTTCTTC. Residues: CGARKAGGVYNEQFF.

The J gene is TRBJ2-5, the V gene TRBV11-2; D is ambiguous. Germline CDR1 reads SGHAT; CDR2 reads FQNNGV. This CDR3 has 15 residues. Trimming took off 1 base at V and 4 bases at J, with 13 bases between the two ends. For the CDR3, the DNA is TGTGCCAGCAGCTTAGGACCAGAACTACTAGAGACCCAGTACTTC. Protein: CASSLGPELLETQYF. Combining the CDR3 with reference TRBV11-2 and TRBJ2-5 gives the whole variable domain EAGVAQSPRYKIIEKRQSVAFWCNPISGHATLYWYQQILGQGPKLLIQFQNNGVVDDSQLPKDRFSAERLKGVDSTLKIQPAKLEDSAVYLCASSLGPELLETQYFGPGTRLLVL.

This clonotype was found a few times. The chain links TRBV4-1 to TRBJ2-7; 7 bases align to TRBD2. CDR3 length equals 16 residues. Per the germline V gene, CDR1 is MGHRA and CDR2 is YSYEKL. V dropped 1 base and J dropped 2; count of bases not matched to a gene: 8. The CDR3 loop is CASSQAISGTTYEQYF. In DNA form, the CDR3 reads TGCGCCAGCAGCCAAGCAATAAGCGGGACGACCTACGAGCAGTACTTC.

At least ten counts were recorded for this clonotype. The chain combines TRBV30 with TRBJ2-7; D possibly uses TRBD1 or TRBD2 (5 bases each). Looked up from germline, CDR1 is GTSNPN and CDR2 is SVGIG (reference sequence). Trimming removed 3 bases from V and 2 bases from J, with 11 bases in between. The CDR3 consists of 13 residues. The DNA for the CDR3 is TGTGCCTGGAGCCCGGGACCCACCTACGAGCAGTACTTC. Translation gives CAWSPGPTYEQYF.

The sample holds many counts of this clonotype. This chain's CDR3 is CASTDGGSGYDTQYF. In DNA, the CDR3 is TGTGCCAGCACCGACGGGGGTAGCGGGTATGATACGCAGTATTTT. This sequence joins TRBV9 and TRBJ2-3; 7 bases agree with TRBD2. CDR3 length: 15 residues. The germline V gene encodes CDR1 SGDLS and CDR2 YYNGEE. The J segment lost 6 bases and the V segment lost 6 bases, leaving 13 bases of the junction unmatched.

The rearrangement joins TRBV28 to TRBJ1-1; D call uncertain. The V end lost 3 bases, the J end lost 3 bases, and 8 bases lay between the germline ends. The CDR3 runs 13 residues. Looked up from germline, CDR1 is MDHEN and CDR2 is SYDVKM. The CDR3 protein is CASSFVTDTEAFF. CDR3 nucleotide sequence: TGTGCCAGCAGTTTCGTCACAGACACTGAAGCTTTCTTT. The complete variable domain, with remaining parts taken from reference TRBV28 and TRBJ1-1, reads DVKVTQSSRYLVKRTGEKVFLECVQDMDHENMFWYRQDPGLGLRLIYFSYDVKMKEKGDIPEGYSVSREKKERFSLILESASTNQTSMYLCASSFVTDTEAFFGQGTRLTVV.

V gene TRBV7-2 combines with J gene TRBJ2-1; 7 bases are a match to TRBD2. The CDR3 has 14 residues. CDR1 and CDR2 from the germline V gene are SGHTA and FQGNSA. V shed 3 bases and J 2 bases; nucleotides not matched to a gene: 1. The CDR3 DNA sequence: TGTGCCAGCAGCTTCGGGGGGACCTACAATGAGCAGTTCTTC. Translating gives CASSFGGTYNEQFF.

At least ten counts were recorded for this clonotype. The junction and the germline gene differ at one end; a read error may be behind it. V is TRBV29-1 and J is TRBJ2-7, with D possibly TRBD1 on 6 matching bases. Germline V CDR1 and CDR2: SQVTM, ANQGSEA. The CDR3 runs 10 residues. CDR3 DNA: TGCAGCGTTGTTGACAGGTCGGGCAACTTC. Residues: CSVVDRSGNF.

This clonotype has more than one count but fewer than ten. This chain links TRBV13 with TRBJ2-3; tentatively, D is TRBD2 (6 bases). The CDR3 extends over 13 amino acids. The V gene lost 5 bases and the J gene lost 4 bases, with 10 bases spanning the gap. Per the germline V gene, CDR1 is PRHDT and CDR2 is FYEKMQ (reference sequence). The CDR3 sequence is CASSLQRADTQYF. The CDR3 nucleotides read TGTGCCAGCAGCCTACAGCGGGCAGATACGCAGTATTTT. Variable domain in full (rest from reference TRBV13 and TRBJ2-3): AAGVIQSPRHLIKEKRETATLKCYPIPRHDTVYWYQQGPGQDPQFLISFYEKMQSDKGSIPDRFSAQQFSDYHSELNMSSLELGDSALYFCASSLQRADTQYFGPGTRLTVL.

The chain employs TRBV7-6 and TRBJ2-7, with 9 bases matching TRBD2. V trimming: 4 bases; J trimming: 2 bases; junction bases outside the gene matches: 15. The CDR3 runs 18 residues. Germline V gene sequence: CDR1 SGHVS, CDR2 FNYEAQ. CDR3 nucleotide sequence: TGTGCCAGCAGCTCCTCAGTGGGCGGGAGGGCCAGAGCCTACGAGCAGTACTTC. Residues: CASSSSVGGRARAYEQYF.

This clonotype came up a few times. The chain couples TRBV2 to TRBJ2-1, with 7 bases matching TRBD2. The ends lost 1 base at V and 6 bases at J; junction bases unmatched: 15. This CDR3 contains 18 residues. CDR1 and CDR2 (germline): SNHLY, FYNNEI. The CDR3 here is CASSEERGGADPRNEQFF. Here the CDR3 DNA reads TGTGCCAGCAGTGAAGAGCGGGGTGGGGCGGATCCTCGCAATGAGCAGTTCTTC.

This clonotype was observed a handful of times. The V gene is TRBV27, the J gene TRBJ1-2, with D perhaps matching TRBD1 (5 bases). Germline V gene sequence: CDR1 MNHEY, CDR2 SMNVEV (reference sequence). The length of the CDR3 is 17 residues. Trimming cost V 5 bases and J 4 bases, with 23 bases left between them. The CDR3 protein is CASSPQRGAMVSYGYTF. CDR3 coding DNA: TGTGCCAGCAGTCCCCAACGTGGGGCAATGGTATCCTATGGCTACACCTTC.

This clonotype was observed a handful of times. The chain employs TRBV11-2 and TRBJ2-7; no definite D call. The CDR3 has 12 amino acids. Trimming stripped 5 bases from V and 4 bases from J, with 9 bases between. Germline V gives CDR1 SGHAT, CDR2 FQNNGV. CDR3 DNA: TGTGCCAGCAGCACACCAGGTTACGAGCAGTACTTC. Encoded protein: CASSTPGYEQYF.

This clonotype turned up a few times. The chain combines TRBV12-3 or TRBV12-4 with TRBJ1-1; 9 bases agree with TRBD1. Unmatched junction bases numbered 7, after V lost 6 bases and J lost 5 bases. The CDR3 spans 14 residues. The CDR3 DNA follows: TGTGCCAGCAGCGGGGACAGGGTCCTTACTGAAGCTTTCTTT. Its protein is CASSGDRVLTEAFF.

This clonotype occurred a few times. The V gene is TRBV7-8, the J gene TRBJ2-6; no clear D. CDR1 is SGHVS and CDR2 is FQNEAQ in the germline V gene. This CDR3 spans 14 amino acids. V lost 0 bases and J lost 4, with 4 bases in between. CDR3 sequence reads: CASSLAYGANVLTF. CDR3 DNA sequence: TGTGCCAGCAGCTTAGCATACGGGGCCAACGTCCTGACTTTC.

The gene calls are TRBV14 and TRBJ1-2, with D uncertain. The CDR3 totals 13 residues. Germline-derived CDR1 and CDR2 are SGHDN and FVKESK. V was trimmed by 0 bases and J by 4 bases, leaving 6 bases between them. CDR3 amino acids: CASSQDRRYGYTF. CDR3 nucleotides: TGTGCCAGCAGCCAAGACAGGCGCTATGGCTACACCTTC.